This record covers a single TCR beta chain. TCRdb analysed the 5' RACE reads with MiXCR anew, one entry per CDR3 protein. The table shows 25,000 to 35,000 distinct CDR3 sequences, with about 24% occurring only once. The V and J ends lost 8 bases and 8 bases respectively, with 18 bases between them. CDR3 length: 13 amino acids. Germline loops: CDR1 MGHDK, CDR2 SYGVNS. This clonotype originated in a female donor with breast cancer. The chain couples TRBV25-1 to TRBJ1-2, with TRBD1 as a possible D gene (5 bases). Sequences were obtained from memory CD4+ T cells sorted from blood. Subset: memory CD4+ T cells, CD4+CD45RO+CD25-. CDR3 coding DNA: TGTGCCAGCCCCCAAAAGCGGGGCGAAGGCTACACCTTC. Residues: CASPQKRGEGYTF.